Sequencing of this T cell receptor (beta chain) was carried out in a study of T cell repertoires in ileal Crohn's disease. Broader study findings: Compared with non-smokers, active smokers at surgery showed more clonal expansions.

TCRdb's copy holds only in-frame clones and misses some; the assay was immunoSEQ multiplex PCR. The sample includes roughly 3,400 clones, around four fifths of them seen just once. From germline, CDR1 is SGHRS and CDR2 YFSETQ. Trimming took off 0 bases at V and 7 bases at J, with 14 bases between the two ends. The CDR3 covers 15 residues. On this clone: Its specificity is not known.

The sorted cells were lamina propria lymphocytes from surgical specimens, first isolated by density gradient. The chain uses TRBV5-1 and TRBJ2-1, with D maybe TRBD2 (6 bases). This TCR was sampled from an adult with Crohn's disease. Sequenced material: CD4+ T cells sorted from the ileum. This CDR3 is CASSLASDPTNEQFF. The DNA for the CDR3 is TGCGCCAGCAGCTTGGCTAGCGACCCTACAAATGAGCAGTTCTTC.